These 17 T cell receptor beta chains share one sample of origin, sequenced in a study of cytomegalovirus exposure and HLA in healthy donors. In the PCR, 60 Vbeta and 13 Jbeta primers were used. Sequenced by immunoSEQ multiplex PCR; TCRdb stores in-frame clones only, minus some. The sample contains 90,000 to 100,000 clones, over 65% of which appear only once. Sequencing input: PBMCs. The receptors originated from a man between 60 and 70 years old in good health and CMV-seropositive.

The gene calls are TRBV5-4 and TRBJ1-2; 9 nucleotides match TRBD1. After removal of 0 bases from V and 5 bases from J, the junction contained 2 bases not matched to a gene. This CDR3 has 14 amino acids. The germline gives CDR1 SGHNT, CDR2 YYREEE (reference sequence). CDR3 loop: CASSLDRGLYGYTF. In DNA form, the CDR3 reads TGTGCCAGCAGCTTGGACAGGGGGCTTTATGGCTACACCTTC.

V usage is TRBV5-1 and J usage is TRBJ1-4, with TRBD1 matching over 8 bases. CDR1 and CDR2 from the germline V gene are SGHRS and YFSETQ. CDR3 size: 15 residues. V gave up 2 bases and J gave up 4 bases; unmatched junction bases: 4. In DNA, the CDR3 is TGCGCCAGCAGCTTCGACAGGGGCCATAATGAAAAACTGTTTTTT. Protein: CASSFDRGHNEKLFF. Complete variable domain (other parts from reference TRBV5-1 and TRBJ1-4): KAGVTQTPRYLIKTRGQQVTLSCSPISGHRSVSWYQQTPGQGLQFLFEYFSETQRNKGNFPGRFSGRQFSNSRSEMNVSTLELGDSALYLCASSFDRGHNEKLFFGSGTQLSVL.

V is TRBV11-3 and J is TRBJ2-2, with 10 positions matching TRBD2. After removal of 5 bases from V and 5 bases from J, the junction contained 8 bases not matched to a gene. The CDR3 spans 16 residues. The V gene's germline CDR1 is SGHNT and CDR2 YENEEA. The CDR3 coding sequence is TGTGCCAGCAGCCCCCAGAGCGGGGGGGCAACCGGGGAGCTGTTTTTT. It encodes CASSPQSGGATGELFF.

V usage is TRBV5-4 and J usage is TRBJ2-2, with D possibly matching TRBD1 (6 bases). With 0 bases removed from V and 5 bases from J, the gap between germline ends came to 14 bases. Germline V CDR1 and CDR2: SGHNT, YYREEE (reference sequence). CDR3 size: 16 residues. The CDR3 sequence is CASSLARQGRTGELFF. DNA for the CDR3: TGTGCCAGCAGCTTGGCCAGGCAGGGGAGAACCGGGGAGCTGTTTTTT.

The V and J genes are TRBV2 and TRBJ2-2, with TRBD2 matching over 7 bases. This CDR3 comprises 19 residues. The junction had 16 bases not matched to a gene; V was cut back by 4 bases and J by 2 bases. Germline-derived CDR1 and CDR2 are SNHLY and FYNNEI. The CDR3 loop is CASSGPPGLKISNTGELFF. CDR3 DNA sequence: TGTGCCAGCAGTGGACCCCCGGGACTAAAGATTTCTAACACCGGGGAGCTGTTTTTT.

The chain carries TRBV5-1 and TRBJ2-2, with 8 bases identical to TRBD1. There are 15 residues in the CDR3. The ends lost 4 bases at V and 0 bases at J; junction bases unmatched: 2. CDR1 is SGHRS, CDR2 YFSETQ, per germline. This CDR3 reads CASSPDRANTGELFF. CDR3 sequence (DNA): TGCGCCAGCAGCCCGGACAGGGCGAACACCGGGGAGCTGTTTTTT.

V is TRBV19 and J is TRBJ1-1, with 8 bases identical to TRBD1. The CDR3 loop spans 13 amino acids. V trimming: 9 bases; J trimming: 4 bases; junction bases outside the gene matches: 7. The germline CDR1 and CDR2 sequences are LNHDA and SQIVND (reference sequence). The CDR3 coding sequence is TGTGCCAGCGTGGACAGGGTTAGCACTGAAGCTTTCTTT. Its translation: CASVDRVSTEAFF.

This rearrangement joins TRBV2 to TRBJ1-6, with 8 bases identical to TRBD1. The CDR3 has 13 amino acids. After removal of 6 bases from V and 9 bases from J, the junction contained 4 bases not matched to a gene. Germline V gene sequence: CDR1 SNHLY, CDR2 FYNNEI. This CDR3 is CASSVDRGSPLHF. The CDR3 DNA reads TGTGCCAGCAGCGTCGACAGGGGTTCACCCCTCCACTTT.

The chain recombines TRBV9 with TRBJ1-4; D is undetermined. The CDR3 is 14 residues long. The germline V gene has CDR1 SGDLS and CDR2 YYNGEE. V was clipped by 0 bases and J by 8 bases, with 11 bases between them. The CDR3 DNA sequence: TGTGCCAGCAGCGTAGGGAGTCAGACGGAAAAACTGTTTTTT. Protein: CASSVGSQTEKLFF.

The rearrangement joins TRBV7-2 to TRBJ1-6; D might be TRBD1 (6 bases). Trimming removed 5 bases from V and 8 bases from J, with 13 bases in between. Per germline, CDR1 SGHTA and CDR2 FQGNSA. The CDR3 runs 14 residues. The chain's CDR3 is CASSIRQVHSPLHF. The CDR3 region has the DNA TGTGCCAGCAGCATCCGACAGGTCCATTCACCCCTCCACTTT.

This clone was seen once. The junction departs from germline at one end; a sequencing error may be responsible. This chain links TRBV29-1 with TRBJ2-5; 8 nucleotides match TRBD1. This CDR3 is 12 amino acids long. The germline V gene has CDR1 SQVTM and CDR2 ANQGSEA. CDR3 in DNA: TGCGGCGTTGTGCAGGGGGCAGAGACCCAGTACTTC. It translates to CGVVQGAETQYF.

This chain links TRBV4-3 with TRBJ2-2, with 11 positions matching TRBD2. Germline V gene data show CDR1 as LGHNA and CDR2 as YSLEER. This CDR3 contains 18 residues. Losses at the gene ends were 2 bases for V and 2 bases for J; bases not matched to a gene: 7. In nucleotides, the CDR3 is TGCGCCAGCAGCCAACCCAGTAGCGGGGGGGTAAACACCGGGGAGCTGTTTTTT. Amino acids: CASSQPSSGGVNTGELFF.

CDR3 loop: CASSLSLSLRETQYF. For the CDR3, the DNA is TGTGCCAGCAGTTTATCGTTATCGTTGCGAGAGACCCAGTACTTC. The V call is TRBV27, the J call TRBJ2-5; unclear D gene. The CDR3 is 15 residues long. Trimming took 0 bases from V and 4 from J, leaving 12 bases between them. Germline CDR1 and CDR2: MNHEY and SMNVEV (reference sequence).

V usage is TRBV7-8 and J usage is TRBJ2-1, with 8 bases matching TRBD1. The ends lost 1 base at V and 3 bases at J; junction bases unmatched: 5. The germline gives CDR1 SGHVS, CDR2 FQNEAQ. The CDR3 sequence is 16 residues long. CDR3 nucleotides: TGTGCCAGCAGCTTAGTTCCGGGACAGGACTACAATGAGCAGTTCTTC. Translation gives CASSLVPGQDYNEQFF.

The chain is built from TRBV6-4 and TRBJ1-2, with a tentative D call TRBD1 (5 bases). This CDR3 has 13 amino acids. V gave up 3 bases and J gave up 5 bases, with 10 bases separating them. The germline CDR1 and CDR2 sequences are MRHNA and SNTAGT. The CDR3 nucleotides are TGTGCCAGCAGTGAGGAAACAGGATATGGCTACACCTTC. It specifies CASSEETGYGYTF.

The CDR3, as DNA: TGTGCCAGCAGCTACAGGGCTGGAAACACCATATATTTT. Translating gives CASSYRAGNTIYF. The J gene is TRBJ1-3, the V gene TRBV6-1, with a possible D match to TRBD1 (6 bases). V was shortened by 6 bases and J by 2 bases, with 8 bases between the two germline ends. CDR3 length: 13 residues. Germline V CDR1 and CDR2: MNHNS, SASEGT.

The chain has TRBV6-1 and TRBJ2-3; 7 bases fit TRBD1. This CDR3 contains 15 residues. V trimming: 10 bases; J trimming: 1 base; junction bases outside the gene matches: 11. Germline V gene sequence: CDR1 MNHNS, CDR2 SASEGT. Written as DNA, the CDR3 is TGTGCCACCCACTCCGGGACAGCCGGCACAGATACGCAGTATTTT. This codes for CATHSGTAGTDTQYF.